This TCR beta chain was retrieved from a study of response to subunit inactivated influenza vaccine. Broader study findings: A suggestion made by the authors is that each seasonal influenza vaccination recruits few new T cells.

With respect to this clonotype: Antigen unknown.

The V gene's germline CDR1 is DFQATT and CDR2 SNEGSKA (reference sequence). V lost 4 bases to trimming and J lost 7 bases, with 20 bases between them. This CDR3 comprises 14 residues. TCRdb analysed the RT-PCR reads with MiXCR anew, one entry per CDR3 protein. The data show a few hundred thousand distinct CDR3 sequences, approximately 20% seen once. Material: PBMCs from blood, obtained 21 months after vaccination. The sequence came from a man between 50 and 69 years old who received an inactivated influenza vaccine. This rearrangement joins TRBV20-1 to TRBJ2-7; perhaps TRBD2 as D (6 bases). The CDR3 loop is CSAMSGTSSEEQYF. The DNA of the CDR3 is TGCAGTGCTATGTCCGGGACTTCCTCGGAGGAGCAGTACTTC.